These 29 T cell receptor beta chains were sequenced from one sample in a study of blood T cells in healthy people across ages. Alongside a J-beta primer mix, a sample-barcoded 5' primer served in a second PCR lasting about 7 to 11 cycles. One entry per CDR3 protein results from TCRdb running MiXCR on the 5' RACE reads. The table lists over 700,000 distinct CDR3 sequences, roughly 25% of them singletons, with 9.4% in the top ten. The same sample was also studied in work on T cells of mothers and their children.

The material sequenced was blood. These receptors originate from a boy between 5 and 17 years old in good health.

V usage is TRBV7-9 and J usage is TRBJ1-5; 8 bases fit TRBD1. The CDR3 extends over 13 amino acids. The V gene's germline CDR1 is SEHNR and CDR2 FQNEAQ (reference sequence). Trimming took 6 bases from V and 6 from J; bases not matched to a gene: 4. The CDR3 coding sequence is TGTGCCAGCAGTAAGACAGGGGTTCAGCCCCAGCATTTT. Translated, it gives CASSKTGVQPQHF.

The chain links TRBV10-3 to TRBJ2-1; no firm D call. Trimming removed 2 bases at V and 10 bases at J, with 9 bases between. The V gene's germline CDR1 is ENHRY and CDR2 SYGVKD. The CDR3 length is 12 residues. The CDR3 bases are TGTGCCATCAGTGAGAGGGTGGGCGAGCAGTTCTTC. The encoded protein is CAISERVGEQFF.

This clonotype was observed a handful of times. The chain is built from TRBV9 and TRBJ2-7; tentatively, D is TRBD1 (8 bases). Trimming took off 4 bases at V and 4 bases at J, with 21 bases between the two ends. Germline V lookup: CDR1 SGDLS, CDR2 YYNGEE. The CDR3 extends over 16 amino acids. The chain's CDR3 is CASSPQGGTGGYEQYF. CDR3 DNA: TGTGCCAGCAGCCCCCAGGGAGGGACAGGCGGTTACGAGCAGTACTTC. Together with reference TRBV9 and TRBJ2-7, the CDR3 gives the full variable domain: DSGVTQTPKHLITATGQRVTLRCSPRSGDLSVYWYQQSLDQGLQFLIQYYNGEERAKGNILERFSAQQFPDLHSELNLSSLELGDSALYFCASSPQGGTGGYEQYFGPGTRLTVT.

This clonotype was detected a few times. The DNA of the CDR3 is TGCAGTCACTTGAGCTCCTACAATGAGCAGTTCTTC. Translated, it gives CSHLSSYNEQFF. This chain connects TRBV29-1 to TRBJ2-1; D gene ambiguous. Germline values: CDR1 SQVTM, CDR2 ANQGSEA. CDR3 length: 12 residues.

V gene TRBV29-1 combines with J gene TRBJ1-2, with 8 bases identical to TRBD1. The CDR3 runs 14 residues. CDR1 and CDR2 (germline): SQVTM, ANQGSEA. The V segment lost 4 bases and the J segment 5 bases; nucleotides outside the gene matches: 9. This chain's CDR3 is CSVAGGPDSYGYTF. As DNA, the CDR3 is TGCAGCGTTGCAGGGGGCCCCGACTCTTATGGCTACACCTTC.

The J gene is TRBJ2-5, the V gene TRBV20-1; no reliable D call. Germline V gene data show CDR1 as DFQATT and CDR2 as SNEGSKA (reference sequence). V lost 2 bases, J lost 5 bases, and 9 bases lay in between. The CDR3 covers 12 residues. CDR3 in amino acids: CSARRLAETQYF. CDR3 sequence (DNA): TGCAGTGCTAGAAGACTGGCCGAGACCCAGTACTTC.

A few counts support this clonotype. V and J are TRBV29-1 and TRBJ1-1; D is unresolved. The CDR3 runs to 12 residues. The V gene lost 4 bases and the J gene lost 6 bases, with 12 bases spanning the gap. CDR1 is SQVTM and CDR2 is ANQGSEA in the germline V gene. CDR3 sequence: CSVVVGSAEAFF. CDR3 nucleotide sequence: TGCAGCGTTGTCGTAGGGTCGGCTGAAGCTTTCTTT.

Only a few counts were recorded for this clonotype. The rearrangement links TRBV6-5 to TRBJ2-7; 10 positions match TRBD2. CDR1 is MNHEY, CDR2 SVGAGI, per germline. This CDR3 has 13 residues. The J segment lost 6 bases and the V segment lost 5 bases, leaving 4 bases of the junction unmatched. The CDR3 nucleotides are TGTGCCAGCAGTAGCGGGACTAGCGCCGAGCAGTACTTC. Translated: CASSSGTSAEQYF.

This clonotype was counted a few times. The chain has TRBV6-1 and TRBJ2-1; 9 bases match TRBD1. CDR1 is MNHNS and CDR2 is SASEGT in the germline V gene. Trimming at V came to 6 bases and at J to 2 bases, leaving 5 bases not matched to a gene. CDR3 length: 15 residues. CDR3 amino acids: CASSAGTGTYNEQFF. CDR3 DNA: TGTGCCAGCAGCGCCGGGACAGGGACCTACAATGAGCAGTTCTTC.

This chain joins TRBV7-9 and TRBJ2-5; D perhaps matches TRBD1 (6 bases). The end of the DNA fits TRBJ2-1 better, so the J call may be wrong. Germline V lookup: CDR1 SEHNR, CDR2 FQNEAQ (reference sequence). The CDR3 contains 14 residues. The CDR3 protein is CASSSEGEYNEQFF. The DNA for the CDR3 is TGTGCCAGCAGTTCCGAGGGGGAGTACAATGAGCAGTTCTTC.

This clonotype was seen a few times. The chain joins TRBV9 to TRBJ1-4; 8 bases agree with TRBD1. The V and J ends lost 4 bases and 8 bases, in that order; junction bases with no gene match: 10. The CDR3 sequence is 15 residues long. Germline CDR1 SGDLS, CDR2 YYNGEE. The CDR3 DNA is TGTGCCAGCAGCCCCCGAACAGGGGGAGGAGAAAAACTGTTTTTT. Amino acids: CASSPRTGGGEKLFF.

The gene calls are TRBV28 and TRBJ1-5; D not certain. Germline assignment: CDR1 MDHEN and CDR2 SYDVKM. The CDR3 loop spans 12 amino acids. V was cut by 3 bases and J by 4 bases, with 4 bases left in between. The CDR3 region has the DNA TGTGCCAGCAGTTTCGATAATCAGCCCCAGCATTTT. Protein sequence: CASSFDNQPQHF. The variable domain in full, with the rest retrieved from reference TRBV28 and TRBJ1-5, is DVKVTQSSRYLVKRTGEKVFLECVQDMDHENMFWYRQDPGLGLRLIYFSYDVKMKEKGDIPEGYSVSREKKERFSLILESASTNQTSMYLCASSFDNQPQHFGDGTRLSIL.

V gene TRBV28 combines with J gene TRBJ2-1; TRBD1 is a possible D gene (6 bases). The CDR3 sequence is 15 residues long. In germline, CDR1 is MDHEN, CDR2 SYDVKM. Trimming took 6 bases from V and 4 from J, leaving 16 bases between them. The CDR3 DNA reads TGTGCCAGCAGCCAGGGGAGACGGGAATACAATGAGCAGTTCTTC. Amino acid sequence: CASSQGRREYNEQFF. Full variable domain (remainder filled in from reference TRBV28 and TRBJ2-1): DVKVTQSSRYLVKRTGEKVFLECVQDMDHENMFWYRQDPGLGLRLIYFSYDVKMKEKGDIPEGYSVSREKKERFSLILESASTNQTSMYLCASSQGRREYNEQFFGPGTRLTVL.

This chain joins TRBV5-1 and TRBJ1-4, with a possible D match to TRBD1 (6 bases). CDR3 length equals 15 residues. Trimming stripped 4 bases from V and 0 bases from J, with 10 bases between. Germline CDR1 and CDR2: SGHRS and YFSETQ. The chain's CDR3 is CASSHRAPTNEKLFF. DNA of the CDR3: TGCGCCAGCAGCCACAGGGCGCCAACTAATGAAAAACTGTTTTTT. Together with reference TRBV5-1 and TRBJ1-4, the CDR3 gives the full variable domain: KAGVTQTPRYLIKTRGQQVTLSCSPISGHRSVSWYQQTPGQGLQFLFEYFSETQRNKGNFPGRFSGRQFSNSRSEMNVSTLELGDSALYLCASSHRAPTNEKLFFGSGTQLSVL.

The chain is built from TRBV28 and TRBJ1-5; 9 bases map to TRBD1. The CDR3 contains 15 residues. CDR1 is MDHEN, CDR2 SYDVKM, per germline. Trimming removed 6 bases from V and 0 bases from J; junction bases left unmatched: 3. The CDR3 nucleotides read TGTGCCAGCAGAATACAGGGGGCTAGCAATCAGCCCCAGCATTTT. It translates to CASRIQGASNQPQHF.

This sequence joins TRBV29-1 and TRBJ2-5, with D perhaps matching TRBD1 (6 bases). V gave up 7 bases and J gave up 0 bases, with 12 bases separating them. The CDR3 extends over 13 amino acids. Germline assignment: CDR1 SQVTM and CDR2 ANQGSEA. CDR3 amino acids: CSGGQFDQETQYF. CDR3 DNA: TGCAGCGGCGGACAGTTCGACCAAGAGACCCAGTACTTC.

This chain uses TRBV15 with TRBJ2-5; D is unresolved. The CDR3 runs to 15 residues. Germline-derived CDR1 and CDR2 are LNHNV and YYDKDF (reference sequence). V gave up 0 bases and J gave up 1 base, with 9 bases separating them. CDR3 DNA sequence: TGTGCCACCAGCAGAGAATGGGGATTCCAAGAGACCCAGTACTTC. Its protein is CATSREWGFQETQYF.

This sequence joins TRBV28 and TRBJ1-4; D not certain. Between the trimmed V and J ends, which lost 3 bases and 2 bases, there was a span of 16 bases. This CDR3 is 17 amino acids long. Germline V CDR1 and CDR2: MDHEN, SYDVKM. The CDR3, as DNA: TGTGCCAGCAGTTTTGGCCGGAGGGATGATACTAATGAAAAACTGTTTTTT. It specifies CASSFGRRDDTNEKLFF.

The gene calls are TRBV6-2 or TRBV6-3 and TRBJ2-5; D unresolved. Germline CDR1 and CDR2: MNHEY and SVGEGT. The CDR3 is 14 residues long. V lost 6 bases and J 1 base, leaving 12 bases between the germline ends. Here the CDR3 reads CASRNARTQETQYF. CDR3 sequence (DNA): TGTGCCAGCAGGAACGCCCGCACCCAAGAGACCCAGTACTTC.

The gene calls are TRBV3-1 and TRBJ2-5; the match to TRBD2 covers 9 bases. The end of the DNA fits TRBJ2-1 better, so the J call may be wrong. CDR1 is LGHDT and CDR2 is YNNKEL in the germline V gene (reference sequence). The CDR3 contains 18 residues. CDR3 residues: CASSRRLAEAYAYNEQFF. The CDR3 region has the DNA TGTGCCAGCAGCCGAAGACTAGCGGAAGCTTACGCCTACAATGAGCAGTTCTTC.

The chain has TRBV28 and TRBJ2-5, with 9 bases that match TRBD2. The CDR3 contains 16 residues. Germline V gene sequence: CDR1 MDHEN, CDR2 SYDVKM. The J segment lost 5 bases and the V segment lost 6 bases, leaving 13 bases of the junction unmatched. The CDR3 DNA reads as TGTGCCAGCAGGCTACCCTCTAGCGGGAATGTGGAGACCCAGTACTTC. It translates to CASRLPSSGNVETQYF. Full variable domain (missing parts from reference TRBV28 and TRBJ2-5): DVKVTQSSRYLVKRTGEKVFLECVQDMDHENMFWYRQDPGLGLRLIYFSYDVKMKEKGDIPEGYSVSREKKERFSLILESASTNQTSMYLCASRLPSSGNVETQYFGPGTRLLVL.

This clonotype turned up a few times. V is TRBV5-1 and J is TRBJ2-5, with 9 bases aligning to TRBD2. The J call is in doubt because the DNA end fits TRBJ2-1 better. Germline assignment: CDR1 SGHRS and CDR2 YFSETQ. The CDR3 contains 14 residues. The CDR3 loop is CASTRAGGWDEQFF. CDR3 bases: TGCGCCAGCACCCGAGCGGGAGGCTGGGATGAGCAGTTCTTC.

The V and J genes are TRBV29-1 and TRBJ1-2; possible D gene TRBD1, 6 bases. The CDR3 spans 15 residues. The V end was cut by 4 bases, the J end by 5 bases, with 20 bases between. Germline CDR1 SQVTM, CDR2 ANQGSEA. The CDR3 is CSVGGAGTLNYGYTF. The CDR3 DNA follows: TGCAGCGTTGGGGGAGCGGGGACATTAAATTATGGCTACACCTTC.

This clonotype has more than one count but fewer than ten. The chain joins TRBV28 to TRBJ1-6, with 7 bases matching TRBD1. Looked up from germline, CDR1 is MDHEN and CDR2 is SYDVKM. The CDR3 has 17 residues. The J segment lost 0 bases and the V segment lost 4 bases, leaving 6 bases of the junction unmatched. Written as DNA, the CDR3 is TGTGCCAGCAGTTCCCATGACAGGGACTCCTATAATTCACCCCTCCACTTT. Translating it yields CASSSHDRDSYNSPLHF.

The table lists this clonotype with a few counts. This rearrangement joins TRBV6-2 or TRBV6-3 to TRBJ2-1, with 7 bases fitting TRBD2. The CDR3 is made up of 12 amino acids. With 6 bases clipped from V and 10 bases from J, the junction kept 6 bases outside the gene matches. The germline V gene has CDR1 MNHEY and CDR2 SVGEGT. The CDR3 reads CASSRAGGEQFF. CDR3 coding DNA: TGTGCCAGCAGCAGAGCCGGGGGGGAGCAGTTCTTC.

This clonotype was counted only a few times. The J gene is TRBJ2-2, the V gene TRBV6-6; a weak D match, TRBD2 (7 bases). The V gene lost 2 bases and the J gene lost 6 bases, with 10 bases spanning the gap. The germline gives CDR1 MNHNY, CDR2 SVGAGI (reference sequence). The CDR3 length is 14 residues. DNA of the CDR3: TGTGCCAGCAGTTACCAGGGGAGGGCCGGGGAGCTGTTTTTT. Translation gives CASSYQGRAGELFF.

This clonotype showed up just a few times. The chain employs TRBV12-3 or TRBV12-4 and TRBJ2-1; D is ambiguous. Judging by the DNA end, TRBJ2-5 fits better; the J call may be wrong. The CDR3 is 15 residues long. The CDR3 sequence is CASNTGEAYQETQYF. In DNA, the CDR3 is TGTGCCAGCAATACCGGTGAGGCGTACCAAGAGACCCAGTACTTC.

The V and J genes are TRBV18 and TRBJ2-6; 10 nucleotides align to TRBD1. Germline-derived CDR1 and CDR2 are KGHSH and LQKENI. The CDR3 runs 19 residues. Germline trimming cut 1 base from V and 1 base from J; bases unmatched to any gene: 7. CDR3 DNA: TGTGCCAGCTCACCACGGTTAGGGACAGGGGCTTCTGGGGCCAACGTCCTGACTTTC. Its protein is CASSPRLGTGASGANVLTF.

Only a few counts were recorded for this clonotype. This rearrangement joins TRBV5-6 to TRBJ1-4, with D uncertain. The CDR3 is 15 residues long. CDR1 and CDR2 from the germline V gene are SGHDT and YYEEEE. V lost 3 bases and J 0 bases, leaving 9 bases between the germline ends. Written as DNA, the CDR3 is TGTGCCAGCAGCTCGCACTTCCCAACTAATGAAAAACTGTTTTTT. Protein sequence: CASSSHFPTNEKLFF.